This TCR beta chain was sequenced for a study of T cells in Graves' hyperthyroidism and ophthalmopathy. Study in general: The authors collected peripheral blood at initial diagnosis, before any treatment. The study's findings and limits: Among thyroid clonotypes expanded above 0.001, most also appeared in blood. A model using 13 V-J features told ophthalmopathy apart from stable hyperthyroidism.

This clonotype has a handful of counts. Its antigen is unidentified. Source material for PBMCs was 9 to 10 ml fresh peripheral blood. The J segment lost 1 base and the V segment lost 8 bases, leaving 2 bases of the junction unmatched. Germline V gene lookup returns CDR1 MDHEN and CDR2 SYDVKM. The CDR3 runs 14 residues. Researchers took RNA transcripts and amplified the TCR beta CDR3 regions from them. The TCR CDR3 was amplified in a first-round RT-PCR using the HTBI primer set. TCRdb used MiXCR to reprocess the multiplex PCR reads, holding one entry per CDR3 protein. The sample holds 640,000 or so distinct CDR3 sequences; about 14% are singletons and the top ten take around 4.5%.

The sequencing input was blood. This sequence originates from a woman aged 35 to 49 with Graves' ophthalmopathy. This chain joins TRBV28 and TRBJ2-2, with 9 bases matching TRBD1. The CDR3, as DNA: TGTGCCAGCGGGACAGGGAGGAACACCGGGGAGCTGTTTTTT. As protein: CASGTGRNTGELFF.